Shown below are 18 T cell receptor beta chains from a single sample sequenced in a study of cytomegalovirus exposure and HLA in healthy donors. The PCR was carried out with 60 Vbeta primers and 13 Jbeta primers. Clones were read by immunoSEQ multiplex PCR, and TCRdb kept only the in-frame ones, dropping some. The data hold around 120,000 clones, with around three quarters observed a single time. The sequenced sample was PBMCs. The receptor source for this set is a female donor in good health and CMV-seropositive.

The CDR3 region is CASRPGTDNQPQHF. In DNA form, the CDR3 reads TGTGCCAGCAGACCCGGGACAGACAATCAGCCCCAGCATTTT. The rearrangement links TRBV6-1 to TRBJ1-5; 7 bases align to TRBD1. Per the germline V gene, CDR1 is MNHNS and CDR2 is SASEGT. Trimming cost V 6 bases and J 3 bases; bases outside gene matches: 5. The CDR3 is 14 amino acids.

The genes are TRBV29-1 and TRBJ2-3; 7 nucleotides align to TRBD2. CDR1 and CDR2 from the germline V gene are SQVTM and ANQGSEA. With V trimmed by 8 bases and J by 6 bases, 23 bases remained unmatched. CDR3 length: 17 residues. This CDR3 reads CSCLGSGSSGGIDTQYF. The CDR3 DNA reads TGCAGCTGCCTAGGGAGTGGCTCCTCCGGGGGGATTGATACGCAGTATTTT.

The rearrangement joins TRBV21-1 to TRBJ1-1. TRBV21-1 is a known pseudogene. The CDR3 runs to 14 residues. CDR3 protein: CASSKSTCGTEAFF. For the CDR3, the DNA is TGTGCCAGCAGCAAGTCGACCTGCGGCACTGAAGCTTTCTTT.

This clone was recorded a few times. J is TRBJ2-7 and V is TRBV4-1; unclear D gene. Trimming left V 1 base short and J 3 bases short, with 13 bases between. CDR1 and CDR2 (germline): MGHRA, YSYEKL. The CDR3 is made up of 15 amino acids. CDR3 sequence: CASSQVTLGRYEQYF. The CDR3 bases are TGCGCCAGCAGCCAAGTAACCCTCGGTCGCTACGAGCAGTACTTC.

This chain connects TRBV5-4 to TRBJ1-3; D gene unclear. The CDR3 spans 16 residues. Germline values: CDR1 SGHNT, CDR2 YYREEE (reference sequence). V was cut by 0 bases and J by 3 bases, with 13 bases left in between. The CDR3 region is CASSLGRGHRGNTIYF. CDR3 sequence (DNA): TGTGCCAGCAGCTTGGGGCGAGGGCATCGTGGAAACACCATATATTTT.

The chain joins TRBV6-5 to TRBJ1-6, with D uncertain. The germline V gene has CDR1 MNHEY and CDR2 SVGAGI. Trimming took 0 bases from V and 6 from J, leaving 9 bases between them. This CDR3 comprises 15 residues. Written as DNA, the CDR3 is TGTGCCAGCAGTTACTCGGGCAGCATTAATTCACCCCTCCACTTT. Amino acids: CASSYSGSINSPLHF.

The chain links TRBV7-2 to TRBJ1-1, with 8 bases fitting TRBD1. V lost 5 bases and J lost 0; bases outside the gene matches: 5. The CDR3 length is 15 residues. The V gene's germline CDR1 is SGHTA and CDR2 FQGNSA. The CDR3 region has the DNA TGTGCCAGCAGCCTACGGGACAGGATGAACACTGAAGCTTTCTTT. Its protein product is CASSLRDRMNTEAFF.

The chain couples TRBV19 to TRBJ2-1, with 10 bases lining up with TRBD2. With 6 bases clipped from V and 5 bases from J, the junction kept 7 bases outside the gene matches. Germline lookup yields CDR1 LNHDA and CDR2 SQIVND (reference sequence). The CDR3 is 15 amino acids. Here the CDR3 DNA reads TGTGCCAGTAGGACAGGACTAGCGGCTAACAATGAGCAGTTCTTC. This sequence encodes CASRTGLAANNEQFF.

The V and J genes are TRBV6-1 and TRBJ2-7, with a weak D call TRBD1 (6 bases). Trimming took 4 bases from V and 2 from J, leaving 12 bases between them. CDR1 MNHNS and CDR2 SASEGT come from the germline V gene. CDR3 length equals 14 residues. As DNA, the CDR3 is TGTGCCAGCAGTGCTACAGGGAATCCCTACGAGCAGTACTTC. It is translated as CASSATGNPYEQYF.

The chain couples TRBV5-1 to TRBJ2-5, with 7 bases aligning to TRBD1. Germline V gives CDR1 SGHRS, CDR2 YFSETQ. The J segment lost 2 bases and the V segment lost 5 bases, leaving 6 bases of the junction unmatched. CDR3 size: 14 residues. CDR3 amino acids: CASRLRDRQETQYF. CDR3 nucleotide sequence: TGCGCCAGCAGACTCCGGGACAGACAAGAGACCCAGTACTTC.

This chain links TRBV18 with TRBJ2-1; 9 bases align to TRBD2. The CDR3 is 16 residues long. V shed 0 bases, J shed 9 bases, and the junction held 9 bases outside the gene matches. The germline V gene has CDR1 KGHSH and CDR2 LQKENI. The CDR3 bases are TGTGCCAGCTCACCACCGGGAGCGGGGGGAACGGTTGAGCAGTTCTTC. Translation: CASSPPGAGGTVEQFF. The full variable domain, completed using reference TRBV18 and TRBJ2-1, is NAGVMQNPRHLVRRRGQEARLRCSPMKGHSHVYWYRQLPEEGLKFMVYLQKENIIDESGMPKERFSAEFPKEGPSILRIQQVVRGDSAAYFCASSPPGAGGTVEQFFGPGTRLTVL.

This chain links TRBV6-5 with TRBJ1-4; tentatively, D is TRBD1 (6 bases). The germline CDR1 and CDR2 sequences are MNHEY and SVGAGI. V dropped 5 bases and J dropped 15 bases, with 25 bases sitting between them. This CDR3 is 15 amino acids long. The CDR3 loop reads CASSNPQGSRRRLFF. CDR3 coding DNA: TGTGCCAGCAGTAATCCACAGGGAAGCCGTAGAAGGTTGTTTTTT.

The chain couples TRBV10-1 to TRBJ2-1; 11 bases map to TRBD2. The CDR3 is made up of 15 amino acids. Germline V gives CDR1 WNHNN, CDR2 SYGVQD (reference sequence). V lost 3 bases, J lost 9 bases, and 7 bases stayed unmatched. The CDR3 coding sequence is TGCGCCAGCAGTGAACCGACTAGCGGGAAGGGTGAGCAGTTCTTC. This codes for CASSEPTSGKGEQFF.

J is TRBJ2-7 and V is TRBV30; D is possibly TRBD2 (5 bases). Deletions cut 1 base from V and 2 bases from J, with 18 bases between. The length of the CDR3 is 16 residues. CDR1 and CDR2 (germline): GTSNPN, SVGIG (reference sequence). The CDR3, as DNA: TGTGCCTGGAGTGGACGAGGGCTTCTCGGCGCCTACGAGCAGTACTTC. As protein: CAWSGRGLLGAYEQYF. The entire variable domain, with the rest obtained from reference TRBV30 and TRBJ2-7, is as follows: SQTIHQWPATLVQPVGSPLSLECTVEGTSNPNLYWYRQAAGRGLQLLFYSVGIGQISSEVPQNLSASRPQDRQFILSSKKLLLSDSGFYLCAWSGRGLLGAYEQYFGPGTRLTVT.

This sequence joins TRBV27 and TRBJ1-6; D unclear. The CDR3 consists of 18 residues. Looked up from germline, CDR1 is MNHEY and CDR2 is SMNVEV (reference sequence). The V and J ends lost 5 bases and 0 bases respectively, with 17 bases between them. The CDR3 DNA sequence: TGTGCCAGCAGTCCCCGACTCCGTTCGAGCTCCTATAATTCACCCCTCCACTTT. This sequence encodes CASSPRLRSSSYNSPLHF.

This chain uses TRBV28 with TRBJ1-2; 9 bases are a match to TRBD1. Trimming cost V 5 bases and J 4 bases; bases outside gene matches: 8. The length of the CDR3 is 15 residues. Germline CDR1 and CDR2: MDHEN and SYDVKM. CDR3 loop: CASSGPPGQGYGYTF. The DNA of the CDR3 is TGTGCCAGCAGTGGCCCACCGGGACAGGGCTATGGCTACACCTTC.

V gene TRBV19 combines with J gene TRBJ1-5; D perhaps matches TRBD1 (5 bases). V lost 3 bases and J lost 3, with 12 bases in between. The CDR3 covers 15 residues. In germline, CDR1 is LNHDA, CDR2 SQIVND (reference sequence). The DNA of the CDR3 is TGTGCCAGTAGTATCCCAGGGAAGGACAATCAGCCCCAGCATTTT. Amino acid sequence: CASSIPGKDNQPQHF.

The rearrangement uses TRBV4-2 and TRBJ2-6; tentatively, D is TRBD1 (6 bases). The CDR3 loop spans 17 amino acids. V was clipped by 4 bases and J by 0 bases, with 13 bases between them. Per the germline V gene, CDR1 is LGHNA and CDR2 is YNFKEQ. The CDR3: CASSPRGLSSGANVLTF. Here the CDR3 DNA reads TGTGCCAGCAGCCCGAGGGGGTTGAGCTCTGGGGCCAACGTCCTGACTTTC.